The clone carrying this T cell receptor (beta chain) was picked up a small number of times. In germline, CDR1 is SEHNR, CDR2 FQNEAQ (reference sequence). Trimming removed 2 bases from V and 6 bases from J, with 11 bases in between. CDR3 size: 13 residues. Using immunoSEQ multiplex PCR, the repertoire was profiled, and TCRdb retains in-frame clones only, with some absent. The sample includes about 19,000 clones, around two thirds of them seen just once. The sample originates from a study of OX40 agonist ivuxolimab in advanced cancers. On cycle 4 day 1 and cycle 7 day 1, as well as at baseline, blood was sampled.

Source: CD4+ or CD8+ T cells sorted from blood, taken in a trial of the OX40 agonist ivuxolimab. This chain uses TRBV7-9 with TRBJ2-7; D uncertain. The sequence came from an adult with an advanced solid tumor such as melanoma, head and neck, liver or kidney cancer. Written as DNA, the CDR3 is TGTGCCAGCAGCTTAACACCGTTGATCGAGCAGTACTTC. This translates into CASSLTPLIEQYF. Complete variable domain (other parts from reference TRBV7-9 and TRBJ2-7): DTGVSQNPRHKITKRGQNVTFRCDPISEHNRLYWYRQTLGQGPEFLTYFQNEAQLEKSRLLSDRFSAERPKGSFSTLEIQRTEQGDSAMYLCASSLTPLIEQYFGPGTRLTVT.